One and the same sample provided the 19 T cell receptor beta chains below, sequenced in a study of tissue T cells after allogeneic stem cell transplantation. Profiling relied on immunoSEQ multiplex PCR, and the TCRdb table lists in-frame clones only, not all of them. The sample carries thousands of clones, 65% to 85% recorded once. Sequences were derived from skin, sampled at autopsy. These receptors all come from a male patient aged 60 or older with steroid-refractory graft-versus-host disease after an allogeneic stem cell transplant. Some T cells may possibly be graft donor cells.

This clone was picked up a small number of times. V usage is TRBV9 and J usage is TRBJ1-1; D unresolved. CDR1 and CDR2 (germline): SGDLS, YYNGEE. The CDR3 is 13 residues long. V lost 3 bases to trimming and J lost 6 bases, with 12 bases between them. The CDR3 reads CASSAGLVSEAFF. CDR3 in DNA: TGTGCCAGCAGCGCCGGACTGGTTTCTGAAGCTTTCTTT. Combining the CDR3 with reference TRBV9 and TRBJ1-1 gives the whole variable domain DSGVTQTPKHLITATGQRVTLRCSPRSGDLSVYWYQQSLDQGLQFLIQYYNGEERAKGNILERFSAQQFPDLHSELNLSSLELGDSALYFCASSAGLVSEAFFGQGTRLTVV.

The genes are TRBV7-9 and TRBJ2-1; D possibly corresponds to TRBD1 (5 bases). Germline-derived CDR1 and CDR2 are SEHNR and FQNEAQ (reference sequence). The CDR3 has 14 residues. V was shortened by 6 bases and J by 4 bases, with 13 bases between the two germline ends. CDR3 coding DNA: TGTGCCAGCAGGGCGCGTCAGGGATACAATGAGCAGTTCTTC. It yields the protein CASRARQGYNEQFF. Drawing the rest from reference TRBV7-9 and TRBJ2-1, the complete variable domain is DTGVSQNPRHKITKRGQNVTFRCDPISEHNRLYWYRQTLGQGPEFLTYFQNEAQLEKSRLLSDRFSAERPKGSFSTLEIQRTEQGDSAMYLCASRARQGYNEQFFGPGTRLTVL.

The chain joins TRBV10-1 to TRBJ1-1, with D uncertain. CDR1 and CDR2 from the germline V gene are WNHNN and SYGVQD (reference sequence). Trimming cost V 6 bases and J 3 bases, with 17 bases left between them. CDR3 size: 15 residues. The CDR3 region is CASSDYQGKDTEAFF. The CDR3 nucleotides read TGCGCCAGCAGCGATTACCAAGGGAAGGACACTGAAGCTTTCTTT.

This clone was counted between two and nine times. The V call is TRBV19, the J call TRBJ1-1; D not certain. The length of the CDR3 is 15 residues. V dropped 7 bases and J dropped 3 bases, with 18 bases sitting between them. From germline, CDR1 is LNHDA and CDR2 SQIVND (reference sequence). Here the CDR3 reads CASTRPTDIYTEAFF. The CDR3 DNA is TGTGCCAGTACCCGCCCGACCGACATTTACACTGAAGCTTTCTTT.

This clone was observed a handful of times. The J gene is TRBJ1-2, the V gene TRBV29-1, with D perhaps TRBD1 (6 bases). The CDR3 has 13 residues. Germline values: CDR1 SQVTM, CDR2 ANQGSEA. V was trimmed by 6 bases and J by 5 bases, leaving 16 bases between them. CDR3 region: CSVPVGTRYGYTF. CDR3 bases: TGCAGCGTCCCGGTCGGGACAAGATATGGCTACACCTTC.

V is TRBV5-5 and J is TRBJ1-2, with unresolved D. Trimming cost V 0 bases and J 0 bases, with 12 bases left between them. Germline loops: CDR1 SGHKS, CDR2 YYEKEE (reference sequence). CDR3 length: 16 residues. The DNA of the CDR3 is TGTGCCAGCAGCTTGGTTTCTGGGCGGACTAACTATGGCTACACCTTC. Its protein product is CASSLVSGRTNYGYTF.

This sequence joins TRBV29-1 and TRBJ1-2; the D is unclear. This CDR3 region has 12 residues. From germline, CDR1 is SQVTM and CDR2 ANQGSEA. Trimming took 2 bases from V and 8 from J, leaving 12 bases between them. CDR3 sequence: CSVETEGMGYTF. The CDR3 DNA reads TGCAGCGTTGAAACAGAAGGGATGGGCTACACCTTC.

This clone turned up a few times. The V gene is TRBV13, the J gene TRBJ1-1; the D is unclear. Germline CDR1 and CDR2: PRHDT and FYEKMQ (reference sequence). The length of the CDR3 is 13 residues. V lost 7 bases to trimming and J lost 0 bases, with 9 bases between them. CDR3 region: CASNEGLNTEAFF. The CDR3 DNA follows: TGTGCCAGCAACGAAGGATTGAACACTGAAGCTTTCTTT.

The V gene is TRBV25-1, the J gene TRBJ2-5; 9 bases map to TRBD1. J gave up 5 bases and V 1 base, and 8 bases lay outside the gene matches. Germline V gene sequence: CDR1 MGHDK, CDR2 SYGVNS. The CDR3 is 16 amino acids. In DNA form, the CDR3 reads TGTGCCAGCAGTGAATTCCGGGGGACAGGGCGGGAGACCCAGTACTTC. The encoded protein is CASSEFRGTGRETQYF.

The V gene is TRBV5-1, the J gene TRBJ2-3, with D possibly TRBD1 on 5 matching bases. Trimming left V 3 bases short and J 4 bases short, with 12 bases between. In germline, CDR1 is SGHRS, CDR2 YFSETQ. The CDR3 is 14 residues long. Written as DNA, the CDR3 is TGCGCCAGCAGCTCTGCAGGGTCCCCAGATACGCAGTATTTT. Protein sequence: CASSSAGSPDTQYF. The full variable domain, completed using reference TRBV5-1 and TRBJ2-3, is KAGVTQTPRYLIKTRGQQVTLSCSPISGHRSVSWYQQTPGQGLQFLFEYFSETQRNKGNFPGRFSGRQFSNSRSEMNVSTLELGDSALYLCASSSAGSPDTQYFGPGTRLTVL.

This clone was counted a few times. The chain joins TRBV10-3 to TRBJ2-7, with 10 nucleotides matching TRBD1. Germline CDR1 reads ENHRY; CDR2 reads SYGVKD. This CDR3 contains 15 residues. Germline trimming cut 4 bases from V and 3 bases from J; bases unmatched to any gene: 6. The CDR3 is CAISGTGQGIYEQYF. CDR3 nucleotides: TGTGCCATCAGTGGCACGGGACAGGGGATCTACGAGCAGTACTTC.

The chain is built from TRBV30 and TRBJ2-4; D ambiguous. CDR3 length: 15 amino acids. V was trimmed by 2 bases and J by 0 bases, leaving 11 bases between them. Germline V gives CDR1 GTSNPN, CDR2 SVGIG (reference sequence). CDR3: CAWSRLGLAKNIQYF. The CDR3 region has the DNA TGTGCCTGGAGTCGACTGGGTCTAGCCAAAAACATTCAGTACTTC. The full variable domain, in which reference TRBV30 and TRBJ2-4 provide the parts outside the CDR3, is SQTIHQWPATLVQPVGSPLSLECTVEGTSNPNLYWYRQAAGRGLQLLFYSVGIGQISSEVPQNLSASRPQDRQFILSSKKLLLSDSGFYLCAWSRLGLAKNIQYFGAGTRLSVL.

The chain recombines TRBV30 with TRBJ1-6, with unresolved D. Germline-derived CDR1 and CDR2 are GTSNPN and SVGIG (reference sequence). The CDR3 totals 15 residues. Trimming left V 1 base short and J 4 bases short, with 11 bases between. The CDR3, as DNA: TGTGCCTGGAGTGGTAGATCTTTTTATAATTCACCCCTCCACTTT. Translated, it gives CAWSGRSFYNSPLHF.

The table lists this clone with a count of one. V is TRBV10-3 and J is TRBJ2-1; possible D gene TRBD2, 11 bases. This CDR3 is built from 17 residues. Germline V gene lookup returns CDR1 ENHRY and CDR2 SYGVKD. The V and J ends lost 8 bases and 7 bases respectively, with 27 bases between them. CDR3 DNA: TGTGCCATCCGCAGGACAGGGGGACTAGCGGCAGGGAATGAGCAGTTCTTC. Its protein product is CAIRRTGGLAAGNEQFF.

This chain uses TRBV5-4 with TRBJ2-3; no definite D call. In germline, CDR1 is SGHNT, CDR2 YYREEE (reference sequence). Deletions cut 2 bases from V and 2 bases from J, with 0 bases between. The length of the CDR3 is 11 residues. For the CDR3, the DNA is TGTGCCAGCAGCTTCACAGATACGCAGTATTTT. This encodes CASSFTDTQYF.

The chain is built from TRBV28 and TRBJ2-6; 7 bases map to TRBD1. The germline V gene has CDR1 MDHEN and CDR2 SYDVKM. The length of the CDR3 is 18 residues. V lost 9 bases and J lost 2; bases outside the gene matches: 16. The CDR3 DNA is TGTGCCAGTGCTACCTCCGGACAGGTAGTGACTGGGGCCAACGTCCTGACTTTC. Its translation is CASATSGQVVTGANVLTF.

The CDR3 loop is CASSLALAQETQYF. The CDR3 nucleotides are TGTGCCAGCAGCTTGGCGTTGGCCCAAGAGACCCAGTACTTC. The chain recombines TRBV11-2 with TRBJ2-5; D is uncertain. The V gene's germline CDR1 is SGHAT and CDR2 FQNNGV. The CDR3 runs 14 residues. The ends were cut back, 3 bases at V and 1 base at J, with 9 bases in the middle.

This sequence joins TRBV5-4 and TRBJ2-1, with D maybe TRBD1 (7 bases). The CDR3 length is 14 residues. Germline loops: CDR1 SGHNT, CDR2 YYREEE (reference sequence). The V gene lost 3 bases and the J gene lost 12 bases, with 19 bases spanning the gap. The CDR3 region is CASSWTTGDSGQFF. CDR3 in DNA: TGTGCCAGCAGCTGGACAACAGGGGACTCGGGGCAGTTCTTC.

The rearrangement joins TRBV6-2 or TRBV6-3 to TRBJ1-1; D remains ambiguous. CDR1 and CDR2 from the germline V gene are MNHEY and SVGEGT. Trimming took off 5 bases at V and 1 base at J, with 14 bases between the two ends. The CDR3 spans 15 residues. In DNA, the CDR3 is TGTGCCAGCAGTCACACGGATCGGGGGAACACTGAAGCTTTCTTT. Its protein product is CASSHTDRGNTEAFF.